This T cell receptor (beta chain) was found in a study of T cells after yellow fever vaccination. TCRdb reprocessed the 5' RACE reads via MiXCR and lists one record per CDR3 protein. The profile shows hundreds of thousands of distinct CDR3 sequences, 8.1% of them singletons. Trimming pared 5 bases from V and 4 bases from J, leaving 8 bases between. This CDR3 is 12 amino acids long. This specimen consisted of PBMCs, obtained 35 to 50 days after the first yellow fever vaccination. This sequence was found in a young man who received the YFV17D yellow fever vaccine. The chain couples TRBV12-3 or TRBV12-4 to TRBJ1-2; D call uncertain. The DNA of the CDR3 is TGTGCCAGCAGTGGACCTGTCTATGGCTACACCTTC. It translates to CASSGPVYGYTF.